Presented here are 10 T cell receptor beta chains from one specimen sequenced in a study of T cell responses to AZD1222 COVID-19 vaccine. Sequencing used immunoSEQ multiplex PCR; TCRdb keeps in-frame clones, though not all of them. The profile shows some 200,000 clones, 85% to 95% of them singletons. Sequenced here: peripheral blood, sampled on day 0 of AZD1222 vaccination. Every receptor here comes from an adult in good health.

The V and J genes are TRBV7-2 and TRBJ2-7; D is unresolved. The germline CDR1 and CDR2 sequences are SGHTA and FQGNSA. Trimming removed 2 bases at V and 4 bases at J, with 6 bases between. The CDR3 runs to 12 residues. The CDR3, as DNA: TGTGCCAGCAGCTTATATGGATACGAGCAGTACTTC. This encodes CASSLYGYEQYF.

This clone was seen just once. The chain's CDR3 is CASSRRGRSGNTIYF. The CDR3 DNA follows: TGTGCCAGCAGCCGGAGGGGCCGGTCTGGAAACACCATATATTTT. This sequence joins TRBV3-1 (or the pseudogene TRBV3-2) and TRBJ1-3; TRBD1 might be the D (5 bases). The CDR3 has 15 amino acids. Per germline, CDR1 LGHDT and CDR2 YNNKEL (reference sequence). With 4 bases removed from V and 1 base from J, the gap between germline ends came to 11 bases.

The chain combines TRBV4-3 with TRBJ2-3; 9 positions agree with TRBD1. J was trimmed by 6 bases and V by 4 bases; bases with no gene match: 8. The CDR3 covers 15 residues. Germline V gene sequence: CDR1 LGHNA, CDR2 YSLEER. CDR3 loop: CASSRATGTGDTQYF. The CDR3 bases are TGCGCCAGCAGCCGAGCAACCGGGACAGGGGATACGCAGTATTTT.

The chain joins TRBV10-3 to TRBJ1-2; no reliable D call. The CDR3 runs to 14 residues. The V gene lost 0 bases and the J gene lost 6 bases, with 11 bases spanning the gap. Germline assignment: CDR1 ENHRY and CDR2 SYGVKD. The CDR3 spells CAISESNKKNGYTF. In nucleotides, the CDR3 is TGTGCCATCAGTGAGTCTAACAAGAAAAATGGCTACACCTTC.

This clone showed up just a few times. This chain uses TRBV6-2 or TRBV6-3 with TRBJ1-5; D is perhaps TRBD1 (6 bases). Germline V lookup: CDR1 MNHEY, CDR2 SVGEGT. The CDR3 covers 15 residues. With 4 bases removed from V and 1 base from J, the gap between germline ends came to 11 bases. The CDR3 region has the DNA TGTGCCAGCAGTTCTGGGACACTGAGCAATCAGCCCCAGCATTTT. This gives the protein CASSSGTLSNQPQHF.

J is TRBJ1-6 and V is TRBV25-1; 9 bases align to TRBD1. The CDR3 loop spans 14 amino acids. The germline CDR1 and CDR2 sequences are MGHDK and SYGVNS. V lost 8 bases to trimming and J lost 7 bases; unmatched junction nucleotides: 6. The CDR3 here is CASSGQGRNSPLHF. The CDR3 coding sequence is TGTGCCAGCTCGGGACAGGGTAGAAATTCACCCCTCCACTTT.

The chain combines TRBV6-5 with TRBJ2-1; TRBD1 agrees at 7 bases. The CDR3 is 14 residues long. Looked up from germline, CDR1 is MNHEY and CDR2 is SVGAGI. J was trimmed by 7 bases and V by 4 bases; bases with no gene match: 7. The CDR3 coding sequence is TGTGCCAGCAGTTCTAAAGACAGGGTGAATGAGCAGTTCTTC. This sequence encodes CASSSKDRVNEQFF.

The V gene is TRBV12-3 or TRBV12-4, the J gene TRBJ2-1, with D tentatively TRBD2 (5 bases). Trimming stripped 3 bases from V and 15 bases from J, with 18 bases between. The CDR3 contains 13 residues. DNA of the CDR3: TGTGCCAGCAGTTTTTCTAGCACGCAGGTCAGGTTCTTC. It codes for CASSFSSTQVRFF.

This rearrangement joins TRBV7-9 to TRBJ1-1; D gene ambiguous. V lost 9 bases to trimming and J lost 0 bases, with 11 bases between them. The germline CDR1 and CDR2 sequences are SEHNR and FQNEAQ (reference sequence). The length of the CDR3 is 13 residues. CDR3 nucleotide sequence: TGTGCCAGTTTGTTGGCGATGAACACTGAAGCTTTCTTT. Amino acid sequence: CASLLAMNTEAFF.

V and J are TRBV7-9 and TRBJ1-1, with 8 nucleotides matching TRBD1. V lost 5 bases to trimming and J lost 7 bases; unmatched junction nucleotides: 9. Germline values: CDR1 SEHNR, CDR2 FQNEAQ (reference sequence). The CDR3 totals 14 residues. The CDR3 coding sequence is TGTGCCAGCAGCCCATACCCTGGACAGGGTGAAGCTTTCTTT. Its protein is CASSPYPGQGEAFF. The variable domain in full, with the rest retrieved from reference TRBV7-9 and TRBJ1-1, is DTGVSQNPRHKITKRGQNVTFRCDPISEHNRLYWYRQTLGQGPEFLTYFQNEAQLEKSRLLSDRFSAERPKGSFSTLEIQRTEQGDSAMYLCASSPYPGQGEAFFGQGTRLTVV.